The clone carrying this TCR beta chain was observed many times. The antigen remains unidentified. This specimen belongs to a study of T cells in Graves' hyperthyroidism and ophthalmopathy. As for the study in general: Peripheral blood samples were taken at initial diagnosis, prior to any treatment. Overall study results and limits: Ophthalmopathy was distinguished from stable hyperthyroidism by 13 V-J signatures. Most thyroid clonotypes expanded above 0.001 were also detected in blood.

This CDR3 has 16 amino acids. The germline gives CDR1 SGHDN, CDR2 FVKESK. V was cut by 0 bases and J by 7 bases, with 16 bases left in between. Amplification of TCR beta CDR3 regions used RNA as the template. HTBI primers were employed in a first-round RT-PCR of the TCR CDR3. TCRdb ran MiXCR on the multiplex PCR reads and lists one entry per CDR3 protein. Among hundreds of thousands of distinct CDR3 sequences listed, approximately 13% were seen once. Used for diagnoses were clinical symptoms, serum thyroxine and TRAb, thyroid ultrasound and orbital computed tomography. The material sequenced was blood. The chain uses TRBV14 and TRBJ2-1; either TRBD1 or TRBD2 may supply D (6 bases each). The receptor was isolated from a woman between 18 and 30 years old with Graves' hyperthyroidism. DNA of the CDR3: TGTGCCAGCAGCCAAGATCTACGCCCGGGGGCTAATGAGCAGTTCTTC. It encodes CASSQDLRPGANEQFF.